The TCR beta chain under discussion was sequenced for a study of blood T cells in healthy people across ages. CDR3 length: 16 residues. Germline lookup yields CDR1 SGDLS and CDR2 YYNGEE. Trimming pared 0 bases from V and 4 bases from J, leaving 14 bases between. Alongside a J-beta primer mix, a sample-barcoded 5' primer served in a second PCR lasting roughly 7 to 11 cycles. TCRdb analysed the 5' RACE reads with MiXCR anew, one entry per CDR3 protein. The sample shows about 640,000 distinct CDR3 sequences, 40% to 45% of them seen only once. Drawing of peripheral blood yielded about 9.7 milliliters from each donor.

This receptor was identified in a man older than 75 in good health. The chain has TRBV9 and TRBJ2-1; D call uncertain. The sequenced material came from blood. The CDR3 nucleotides read TGTGCCAGCAGCGTAGGGGTTAGCAATTTATACAATGAGCAGTTCTTC. This codes for CASSVGVSNLYNEQFF.